The 9 T cell receptor beta chains reported below all come from one sample, sequenced in a study of CXCR3-negative and CXCR3-positive naive CD8 T cells. Preparation of TRB cDNA libraries relied on 5' RACE carrying UMI labels. TCRdb reprocessed the 5' RACE reads, with one entry per CDR3 protein and no DNA. Its clone listing holds about 94,000 distinct CDR3 sequences. The study, taken as a whole, reports: When CXCR3-positive naive cells were set against CXCR3-negative naive cells, the former had more hydrophobic TRB CDR3s.

The antigens for these receptors are not known. The sequenced sample consisted of naive CXCR3+ CD8+ T cells from blood. Sample subset: CD45RO-CCR7+CD27+CD95- naive CD8+ T cells expressing CXCR3 (TNR3+). The receptor source for this set is a human donor in good health. Some clones in this sample may be carry-over from other donors' samples.

This sequence joins TRBV4-2 and TRBJ2-7. The germline CDR1 and CDR2 sequences are LGHNA and YNFKEQ. This CDR3 region has 14 residues. This CDR3 reads CASSQEEGPYEQYF.

The J gene is TRBJ2-1, the V gene TRBV9; TCRdb names TRBD1, which stays unverified in the absence of DNA. The CDR3 spans 12 residues. CDR1 SGDLS and CDR2 YYNGEE come from the germline V gene. Here the CDR3 reads CASSGHRDEQFF.

The CDR3 reads CASSPTGGSYGYTF. V usage is TRBV4-1 and J usage is TRBJ1-2; without DNA, the TCRdb call of TRBD1 cannot be checked. CDR3 length: 14 amino acids. Germline V gene data show CDR1 as MGHRA and CDR2 as YSYEKL.

The chain uses TRBV6-4 and TRBJ2-1; TCRdb's D gene call, TRBD1, goes unchecked for lack of DNA. CDR3 length equals 14 residues. Germline CDR1 MRHNA, CDR2 SNTAGT. CDR3 residues: CATSTGPGDNEQFF.

The chain recombines TRBV5-1 with TRBJ2-7; TCRdb gives TRBD2 as the D gene, but with no DNA this cannot be confirmed. The CDR3 spans 15 residues. Germline lookup yields CDR1 SGHRS and CDR2 YFSETQ. Here the CDR3 reads CASKLLAGVFYEQYF.

The rearrangement uses TRBV27 and TRBJ2-2; as DNA is missing, the TRBD1 call by TCRdb cannot be tested. The CDR3 contains 13 residues. Germline-derived CDR1 and CDR2 are MNHEY and SMNVEV (reference sequence). The CDR3: CASSTTGAGELFF.

The rearrangement uses TRBV4-3 and TRBJ2-3; the D gene TCRdb calls, TRBD2, cannot be checked with no DNA. Germline CDR1 and CDR2: LGHNA and YSLEER. This CDR3 contains 18 residues. CDR3 residues: CASSQDRISGGNTDTQYF.

The genes are TRBV5-1 and TRBJ2-7; TCRdb outputs TRBD1, but without DNA this stays unchecked. The CDR3 loop spans 14 amino acids. CDR1 and CDR2 from the germline V gene are SGHRS and YFSETQ. The CDR3 loop reads CASSSNRGLDEQYF.

The chain employs TRBV6-2 or TRBV6-3 and TRBJ1-1. CDR3 length: 13 residues. Germline CDR1 is MNHEY and CDR2 is SVGEGT. CDR3 residues: CASSYLAWTEAFF.